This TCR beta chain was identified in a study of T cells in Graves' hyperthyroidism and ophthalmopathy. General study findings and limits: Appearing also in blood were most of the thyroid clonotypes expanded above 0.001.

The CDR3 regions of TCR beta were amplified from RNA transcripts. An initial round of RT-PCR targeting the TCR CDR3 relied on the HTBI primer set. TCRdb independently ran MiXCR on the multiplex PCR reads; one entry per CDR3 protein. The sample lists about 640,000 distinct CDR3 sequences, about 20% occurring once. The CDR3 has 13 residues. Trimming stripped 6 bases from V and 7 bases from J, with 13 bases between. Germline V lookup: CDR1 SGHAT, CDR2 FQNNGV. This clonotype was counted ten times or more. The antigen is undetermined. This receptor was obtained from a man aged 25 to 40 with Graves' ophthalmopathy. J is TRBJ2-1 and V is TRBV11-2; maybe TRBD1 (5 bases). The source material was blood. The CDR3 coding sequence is TGTGCCAGCAGATCAATGGACATAAATGAGCAGTTCTTC. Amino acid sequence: CASRSMDINEQFF. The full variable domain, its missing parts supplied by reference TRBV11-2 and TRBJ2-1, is EAGVAQSPRYKIIEKRQSVAFWCNPISGHATLYWYQQILGQGPKLLIQFQNNGVVDDSQLPKDRFSAERLKGVDSTLKIQPAKLEDSAVYLCASRSMDINEQFFGPGTRLTVL.